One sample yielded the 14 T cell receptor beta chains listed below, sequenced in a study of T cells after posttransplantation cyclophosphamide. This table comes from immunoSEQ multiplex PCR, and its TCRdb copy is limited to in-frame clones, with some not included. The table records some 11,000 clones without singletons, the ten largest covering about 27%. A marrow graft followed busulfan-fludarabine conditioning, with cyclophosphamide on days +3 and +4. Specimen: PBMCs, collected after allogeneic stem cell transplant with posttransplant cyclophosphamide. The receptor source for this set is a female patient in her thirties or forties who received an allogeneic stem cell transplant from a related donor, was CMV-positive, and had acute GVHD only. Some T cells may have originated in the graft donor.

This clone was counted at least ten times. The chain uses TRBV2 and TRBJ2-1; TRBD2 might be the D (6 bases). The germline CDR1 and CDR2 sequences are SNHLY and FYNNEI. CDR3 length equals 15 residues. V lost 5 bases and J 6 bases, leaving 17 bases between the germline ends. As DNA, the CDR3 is TGTGCCAGCAGTTCGAGCGGGTTGGCCCTCAATGAGCAGTTCTTC. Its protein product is CASSSSGLALNEQFF. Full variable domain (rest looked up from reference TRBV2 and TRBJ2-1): EPEVTQTPSHQVTQMGQEVILRCVPISNHLYFYWYRQILGQKVEFLVSFYNNEISEKSEIFDDQFSVERPDGSNFTLKIRSTKLEDSAMYFCASSSSGLALNEQFFGPGTRLTVL.

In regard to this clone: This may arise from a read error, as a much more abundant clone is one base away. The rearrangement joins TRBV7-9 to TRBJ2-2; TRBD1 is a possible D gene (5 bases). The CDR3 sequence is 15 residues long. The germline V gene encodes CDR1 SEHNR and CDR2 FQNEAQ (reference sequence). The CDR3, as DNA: TGTGCCAGCAGCTTAGGCCAGGGCTACACCAGGGAGCTGTTTTTT. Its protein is CASSLGQGYTRELFF.

CDR3 amino acids: CASTLASGANVLTF. The CDR3, as DNA: TGTGCCAGCACGTTGGCCTCTGGGGCCAACGTCCTGACTTTC. This rearrangement joins TRBV6-5 to TRBJ2-6, with D uncertain. Germline-derived CDR1 and CDR2 are MNHEY and SVGAGI. The CDR3 is made up of 14 amino acids. Trimming cost V 7 bases and J 0 bases, with 7 bases left between them.

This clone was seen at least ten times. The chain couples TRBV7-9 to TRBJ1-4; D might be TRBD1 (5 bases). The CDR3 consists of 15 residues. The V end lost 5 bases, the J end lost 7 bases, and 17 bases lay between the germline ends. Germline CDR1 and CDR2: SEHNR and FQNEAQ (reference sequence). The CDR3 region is CASSALRGDAEKLFF. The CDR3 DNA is TGTGCCAGCAGCGCCCTCCGGGGGGATGCTGAAAAACTGTTTTTT.

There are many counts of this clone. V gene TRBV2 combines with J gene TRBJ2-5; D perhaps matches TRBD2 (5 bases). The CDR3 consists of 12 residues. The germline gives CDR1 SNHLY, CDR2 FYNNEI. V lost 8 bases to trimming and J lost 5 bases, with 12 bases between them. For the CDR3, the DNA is TGTGCCAGCGGCGGGTTGTGGGAGACCCAGTACTTC. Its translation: CASGGLWETQYF.

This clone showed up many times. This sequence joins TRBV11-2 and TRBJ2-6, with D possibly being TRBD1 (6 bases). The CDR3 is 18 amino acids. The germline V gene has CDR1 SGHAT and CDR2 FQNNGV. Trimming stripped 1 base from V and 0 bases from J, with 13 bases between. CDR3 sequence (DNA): TGTGCCAGCAGCTTAGTTTTGGGGACACCCTCTGGGGCCAACGTCCTGACTTTC. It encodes CASSLVLGTPSGANVLTF.

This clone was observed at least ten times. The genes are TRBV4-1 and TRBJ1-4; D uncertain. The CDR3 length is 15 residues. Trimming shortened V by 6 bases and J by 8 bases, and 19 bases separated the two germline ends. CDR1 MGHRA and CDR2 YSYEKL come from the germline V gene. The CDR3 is CASSNVGLGGEKLFF. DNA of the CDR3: TGCGCCAGCAGTAACGTCGGGCTGGGAGGGGAAAAACTGTTTTTT.

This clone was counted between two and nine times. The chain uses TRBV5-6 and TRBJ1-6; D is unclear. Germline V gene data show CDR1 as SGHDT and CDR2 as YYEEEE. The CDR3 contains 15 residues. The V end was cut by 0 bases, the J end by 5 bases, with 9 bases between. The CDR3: CASSLDRLDNSPLHF. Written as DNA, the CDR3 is TGTGCCAGCAGCTTGGATCGGTTGGATAATTCACCCCTCCACTTT. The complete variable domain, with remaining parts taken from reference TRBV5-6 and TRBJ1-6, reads DAGVTQSPTHLIKTRGQQVTLRCSPKSGHDTVSWYQQALGQGPQFIFQYYEEEERQRGNFPDRFSGHQFPNYSSELNVNALLLGDSALYLCASSLDRLDNSPLHFGNGTRLTVT.

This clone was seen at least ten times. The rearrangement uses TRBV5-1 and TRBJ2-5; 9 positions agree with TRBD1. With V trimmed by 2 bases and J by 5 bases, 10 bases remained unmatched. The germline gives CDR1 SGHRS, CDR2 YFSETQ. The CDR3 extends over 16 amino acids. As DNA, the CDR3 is TGCGCCAGCAGCTTAAGCCGGACAGGGGCCGGGGAGACCCAGTACTTC. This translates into CASSLSRTGAGETQYF.

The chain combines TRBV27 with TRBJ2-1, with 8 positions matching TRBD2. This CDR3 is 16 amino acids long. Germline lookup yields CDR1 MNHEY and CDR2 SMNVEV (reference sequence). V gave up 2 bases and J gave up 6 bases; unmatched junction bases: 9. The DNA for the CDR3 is TGTGCCAGCAGTTTAGAAATTCCTAGCGGGCGCAATGAGCAGTTCTTC. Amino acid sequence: CASSLEIPSGRNEQFF.

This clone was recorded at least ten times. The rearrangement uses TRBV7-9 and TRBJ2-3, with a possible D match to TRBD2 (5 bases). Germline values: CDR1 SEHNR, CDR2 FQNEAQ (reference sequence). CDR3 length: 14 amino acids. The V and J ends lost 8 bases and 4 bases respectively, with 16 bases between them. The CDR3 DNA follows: TGTGCCAGCTCCGTAGGCGGGTGGGCAGATACGCAGTATTTT. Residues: CASSVGGWADTQYF.

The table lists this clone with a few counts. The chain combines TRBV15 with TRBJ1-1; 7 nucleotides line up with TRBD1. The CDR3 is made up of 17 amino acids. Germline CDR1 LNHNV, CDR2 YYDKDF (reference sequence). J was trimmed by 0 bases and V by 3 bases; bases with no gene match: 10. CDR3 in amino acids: CATSRGDRGFMNTEAFF. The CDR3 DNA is TGTGCCACCAGCAGGGGGGACAGAGGATTCATGAACACTGAAGCTTTCTTT.

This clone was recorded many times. This CDR3 reads CASSQDLTGLQPQHF. Written as DNA, the CDR3 is TGTGCCAGCAGCCAAGATCTGACAGGGCTTCAGCCCCAGCATTTT. V and J are TRBV4-2 and TRBJ1-5, with 7 bases identical to TRBD1. This CDR3 is 15 amino acids long. V dropped 0 bases and J dropped 6; count of bases not matched to a gene: 5. CDR1 and CDR2 from the germline V gene are LGHNA and YNFKEQ.

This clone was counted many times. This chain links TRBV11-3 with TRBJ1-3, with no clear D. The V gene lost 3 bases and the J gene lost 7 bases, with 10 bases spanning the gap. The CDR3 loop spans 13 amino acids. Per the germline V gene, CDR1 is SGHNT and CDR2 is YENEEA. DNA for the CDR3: TGTGCCAGCAGCTTTGGCTCGTGGAACACCATATATTTT. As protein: CASSFGSWNTIYF.